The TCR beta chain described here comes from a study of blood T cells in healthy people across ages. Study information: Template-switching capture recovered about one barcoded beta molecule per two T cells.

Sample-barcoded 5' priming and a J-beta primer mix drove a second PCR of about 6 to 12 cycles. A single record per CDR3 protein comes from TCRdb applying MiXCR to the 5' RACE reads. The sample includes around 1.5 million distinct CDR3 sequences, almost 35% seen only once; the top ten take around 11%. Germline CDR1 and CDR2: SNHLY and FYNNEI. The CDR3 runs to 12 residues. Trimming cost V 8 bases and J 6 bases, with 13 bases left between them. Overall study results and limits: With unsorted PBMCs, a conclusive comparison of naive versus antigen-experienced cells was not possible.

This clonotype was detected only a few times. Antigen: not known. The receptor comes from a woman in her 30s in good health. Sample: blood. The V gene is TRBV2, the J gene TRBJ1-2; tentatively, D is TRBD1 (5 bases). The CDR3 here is CASQETANGYTF. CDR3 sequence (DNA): TGTGCCAGCCAGGAGACAGCAAATGGCTACACCTTC.